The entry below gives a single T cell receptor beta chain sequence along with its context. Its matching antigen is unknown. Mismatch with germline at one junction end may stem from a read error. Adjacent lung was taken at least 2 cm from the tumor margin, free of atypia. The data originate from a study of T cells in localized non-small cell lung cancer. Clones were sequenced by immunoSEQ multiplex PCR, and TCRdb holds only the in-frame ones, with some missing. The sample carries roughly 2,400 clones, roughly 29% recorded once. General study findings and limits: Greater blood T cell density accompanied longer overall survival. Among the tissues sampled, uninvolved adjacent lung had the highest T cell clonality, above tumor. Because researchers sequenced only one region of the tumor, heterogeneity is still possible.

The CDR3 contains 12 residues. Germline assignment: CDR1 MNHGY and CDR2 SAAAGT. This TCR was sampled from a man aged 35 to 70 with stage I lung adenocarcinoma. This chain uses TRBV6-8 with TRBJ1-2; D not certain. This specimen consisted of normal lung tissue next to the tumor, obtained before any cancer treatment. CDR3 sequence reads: CAISNSNYGYTF. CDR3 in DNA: TGTGCCATCAGTAACAGCAACTATGGCTACACCTTC.